A selection of T cell receptor beta chains follows, all from one sample in a study of lymphopenia after photon versus proton radiotherapy. TCRdb's table, derived via immunoSEQ multiplex PCR, lists solely in-frame clones and lacks some. The sample carries 50,000 to 75,000 clones, approximately 86% recorded once. The material was peripheral blood, obtained from a patient treated with photon-based radiotherapy. These receptors came from a man aged 35 to 55 with gastric cancer. The CDR3 runs from the conserved cysteine through the conserved F or W. The D gene is left open where the match is weak. Clone size is not always given. Where it is, it says once, few, many or a class for expanded clones.

TRBD2 TRBJ2-3 - TRBV5-4 CASSRLSGGAGDTQYF TGTGCCAGCAGCCGTTTAAGCGGGGGGGCTGGAGATACGCAGTATTTT
TRBD2 TRBJ2-1 once TRBV30 CALGGVANEQFF TGTGCGTTGGGGGGGGTGGCAAATGAGCAGTTCTTC
- TRBJ1-1 - TRBV4-2 CASSQDLGRAEAFF TGTGCCAGCAGCCAAGATTTAGGCAGGGCTGAAGCTTTCTTT
TRBD1 TRBJ2-5 once TRBV6-5 CARPRPGQGRETQYF TGTGCCAGACCACGCCCTGGACAGGGCAGGGAGACCCAGTACTTC
TRBD2 TRBJ2-1 - TRBV5-4 CASSLGGGAYNEQFF TGTGCCAGCAGCCTGGGGGGAGGGGCTTACAATGAGCAGTTCTTC
TRBD1 TRBJ1-2 - TRBV4-3 CASSQETGGTYGYTF TGCGCCAGCAGCCAAGAGACAGGGGGAACCTATGGCTACACCTTC
- TRBJ2-7 few TRBV6-1 CASSDGGLSYEQYF TGTGCCAGCAGTGACGGTGGCCTCTCCTACGAGCAGTACTTC
- TRBJ2-2 - TRBV6-5 CASSSHRAGELFF TGTGCCAGCAGTTCACACAGGGCCGGGGAGCTGTTTTTT
- TRBJ1-1 - TRBV7-9 CASSLSERHTAFF TGTGCCAGCAGCTTATCAGAAAGACATACAGCTTTCTTT
TRBD2 TRBJ2-3 - TRBV29-1 CSSNSGGLTDTQYF TGCAGCAGCAATAGCGGGGGGTTAACAGATACGCAGTATTTT
TRBD1 TRBJ2-3 - TRBV2 CASNRQGDTQYF TGTGCCAGCAACCGACAGGGTGACACGCAGTATTTT
- TRBJ1-5 few TRBV29-1 CSVGGGNQPQHF TGCAGCGTTGGTGGGGGCAATCAGCCCCAGCATTTT
- TRBJ1-1 - TRBV2 CASSEPELAFF TGTGCCAGCAGTGAACCTGAATTGGCTTTCTTT
- TRBJ1-1 - TRBV27 CPDGPPDTEAFF TGCCCCGACGGCCCCCCAGACACTGAAGCTTTCTTT
- TRBJ1-2 few TRBV2 CASSGYGYTF TGTGCCAGCAGTGGCTATGGCTACACCTTC
- TRBJ1-5 - TRBV27 CASSEQGRQPQHF TGTGCCAGCAGTGAACAGGGAAGGCAGCCCCAGCATTTT
- TRBJ1-1 - TRBV7-5 CVDSPPSGPDTEAFF TGTGTCGATTCTCCTCCGTCGGGGCCCGACACTGAAGCTTTCTTT
- TRBJ1-4 - TRBV10-3 CAISGRAGEKLFF TGTGCCATCAGTGGCCGGGCCGGAGAAAAACTGTTTTTT
TRBD1 TRBJ1-3 few TRBV2 CASSEGQGNSGNTIYF TGTGCCAGCAGTGAAGGACAGGGAAACTCTGGAAACACCATATATTTT
TRBD1 TRBJ2-1 - TRBV28 CASSLRDRGINEQFF TGTGCCAGCAGTTTAAGGGACAGGGGTATCAATGAGCAGTTCTTC
- TRBJ1-6 - TRBV7-2 CASSLALGSSYNSPLHF TGTGCCAGCAGCTTAGCGCTTGGGAGCTCCTATAATTCACCCCTCCACTTT
TRBD1 TRBJ2-7 - TRBV7-2 CASSATGGSYEQYF TGTGCCAGCAGCGCGACAGGGGGCTCGTACGAGCAGTACTTC
- TRBJ2-1 - TRBV7-8 CASSPPPITYNEQFF TGTGCCAGCAGCCCACCCCCGATAACCTACAATGAGCAGTTCTTC
- TRBJ1-2 - TRBV4-2 CASSQEPTGRVHGYTF TGTGCCAGCAGCCAAGAGCCAACAGGTCGAGTACATGGCTACACCTTC
- TRBJ1-5 - TRBV6-1 CASSESYTSKYSNQPQHF TGTGCCAGCAGTGAATCTTACACCAGCAAGTATAGCAATCAGCCCCAGCATTTT
- TRBJ1-1 few TRBV30 CAWTLLGDTEAFF TGTGCCTGGACCCTACTTGGGGACACTGAAGCTTTCTTT
- TRBJ1-5 - TRBV30 CAWSEGSGNQPQHF TGTGCCTGGAGTGAGGGCTCTGGGAATCAGCCCCAGCATTTT
- TRBJ1-4 - TRBV5-5 CASSLGGTQTTNEKLFF TGTGCCAGCAGCTTGGGAGGGACCCAAACAACTAATGAAAAACTGTTTTTT
- TRBJ1-2 - TRBV9 CASSVGPRRAGNNYGYTF TGTGCCAGCAGCGTAGGTCCCCGCAGAGCAGGGAATAACTATGGCTACACCTTC
- TRBJ2-7 - TRBV4-1 CAGSQEPGGYEQYF TGCGCCGGCAGCCAAGAACCCGGCGGCTACGAGCAGTACTTC
- TRBJ1-2 - TRBV21-1 CASNDPYGGNYGYTF TGTGCCAGCAACGACCCCTATGGAGGTAACTATGGCTACACCTTC
- TRBJ2-7 - TRBV7-9 CASSLRREPYEQYF TGTGCCAGCAGCTTACGGAGGGAGCCCTACGAGCAGTACTTC
- TRBJ2-2 - TRBV7-6 CASSLVGGNTGELFF TGTGCCAGCAGCCTAGTGGGGGGCAACACCGGGGAGCTGTTTTTT
- TRBJ1-3 - TRBV5-4 CASSPGGTGNTIYF TGTGCCAGCAGCCCTGGAGGTACTGGAAACACCATATATTTT
- TRBJ2-2 few TRBV19 CASSSRPTNTGELFF TGTGCCAGTAGCTCGCGACCGACGAACACCGGGGAGCTGTTTTTT
- TRBJ2-2 - TRBV19 CASKVANTGELFF TGTGCCAGTAAGGTAGCGAACACCGGGGAGCTGTTTTTT
- TRBJ1-2 once TRBV28 CASGAGDYGYTF TGTGCCAGCGGTGCAGGGGACTATGGCTACACCTTC
- TRBJ2-7 once TRBV9 CASSVDGSSYEQYF TGTGCCAGCAGCGTAGATGGCAGCTCCTACGAGCAGTACTTC
- TRBJ2-1 - TRBV6-5 CASSGAGPHLNEQFF TGTGCCAGCAGTGGGGCCGGACCCCACCTAAATGAGCAGTTCTTC
TRBD1 TRBJ2-2 - TRBV5-4 CASSLGTGTHTGELFF TGTGCCAGCAGCTTGGGGACAGGGACCCACACCGGGGAGCTGTTTTTT
- TRBJ2-2 - TRBV7-3 CASSPQGGAGELFF TGTGCCAGCAGCCCCCAAGGGGGGGCCGGGGAGCTGTTTTTT
TRBD1 TRBJ1-1 - TRBV19 CASSDGTGGGNTEAFF TGTGCCAGTAGTGACGGGACAGGGGGCGGGAACACTGAAGCTTTCTTT
- TRBJ1-6 - TRBV29-1 CSVSKGDNSPLHF TGCAGCGTTAGTAAGGGCGATAATTCACCCCTCCACTTT
- TRBJ2-3 - TRBV6-5 CASSFLGGAPGDTQYF TGTGCCAGCAGTTTCCTTGGCGGGGCCCCGGGAGATACGCAGTATTTT
TRBD2 TRBJ2-2 - TRBV5-6 CASSRTQIGRTGELFF TGTGCCAGCAGCCGCACACAAATCGGGAGGACCGGGGAGCTGTTTTTT
TRBD1 TRBJ2-7 few TRBV18 CASSQNQQGNEQYF TGTGCCAGCTCACAGAATCAACAGGGGAACGAGCAGTACTTC
TRBD1 TRBJ1-2 - TRBV7-2 CASSLAAQGADYTF TGTGCCAGCAGCTTAGCAGCACAGGGGGCCGACTACACCTTC
- TRBJ1-2 - TRBV12-5 CASGLVQGYGYTF TGTGCTAGTGGTTTGGTACAGGGCTATGGCTACACCTTC
- TRBJ1-5 - TRBV19 CASHRGSYSNQPQHF TGTGCCTCCCACCGGGGAAGTTATAGCAATCAGCCCCAGCATTTT
- TRBJ2-2 - TRBV27 CASSLYDTGELFF TGTGCCAGCAGTTTATACGACACCGGGGAGCTGTTTTTT
- TRBJ2-3 few TRBV6-4 CASSDRQGTDTQYF TGTGCCAGCAGTGACCGACAGGGCACAGATACGCAGTATTTT
- TRBJ1-6 few TRBV7-9 CASSLRGPLHF TGTGCCAGCAGCTTGAGGGGTCCCCTCCACTTT
- TRBJ2-7 - TRBV6-1 CASSPRTGTVYEQYF TGTGCCAGCAGCCCCCGAACAGGGACGGTATACGAGCAGTACTTC
- TRBJ2-6 - TRBV7-4 CASSHKDSSQSRANVLTF TGTGCCAGCAGCCATAAGGACAGCTCACAAAGTCGGGCCAACGTCCTGACTTTC
TRBD1 TRBJ1-2 - TRBV7-9 CASSLRFGQDYGYTF TGTGCCAGCAGCTTACGGTTTGGACAGGACTATGGCTACACCTTC